This section outlines one T cell receptor (beta chain) sequence together with its context. Its cognate antigen is unknown. CDR1 SNHLY and CDR2 FYNNEI come from the germline V gene. With 4 bases clipped from V and 7 bases from J, the junction kept 6 bases outside the gene matches. The CDR3 length is 14 residues. This sample is drawn from a study of OX40 agonist ivuxolimab in advanced cancers. Overall study context: At doses from 0.01 to 10 mg/kg, patients were given intravenous ivuxolimab every 2 weeks.

Libraries were prepared by immunoSEQ multiplex PCR; TCRdb keeps only in-frame clonotypes and omits some of them. The data show about 22,000 clones, with 70% to 90% seen just once and around a quarter held by the top ten. General study findings and limits: Clonal expansion was among the lowest in partial responders at 0.1-3.0 mg/kg, especially CD8+.

This TCR was recovered from an adult with an advanced solid tumor such as melanoma, head and neck, liver or kidney cancer. The rearrangement uses TRBV2 and TRBJ1-4; 7 bases map to TRBD1. Sequences were derived from CD4+ or CD8+ T cells sorted from blood, sampled in a trial of the OX40 agonist ivuxolimab. Written as DNA, the CDR3 is TGTGCCAGCAGTGGGAGCCAGGGGGTTGAAAAACTGTTTTTT. Its translation is CASSGSQGVEKLFF.